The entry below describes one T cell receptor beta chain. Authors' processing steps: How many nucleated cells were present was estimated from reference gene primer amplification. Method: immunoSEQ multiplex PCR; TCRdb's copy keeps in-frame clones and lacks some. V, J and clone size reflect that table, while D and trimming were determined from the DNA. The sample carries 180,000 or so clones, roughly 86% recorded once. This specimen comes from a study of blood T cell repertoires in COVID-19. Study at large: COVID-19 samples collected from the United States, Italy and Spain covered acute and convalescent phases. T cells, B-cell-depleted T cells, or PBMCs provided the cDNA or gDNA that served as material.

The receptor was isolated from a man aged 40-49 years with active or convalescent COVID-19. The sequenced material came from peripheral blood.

In DNA form, the CDR3 reads TGTGCCTGGAGTGTACGGCGGGACGGCACAGATACGCAGTATTTT. Translation gives CAWSVRRDGTDTQYF. This sequence joins TRBV30 and TRBJ2-3; a possible D gene is TRBD2 (6 bases). The CDR3 is 15 amino acids. Per germline, CDR1 GTSNPN and CDR2 SVGIG (reference sequence). Deletions cut 0 bases from V and 1 base from J, with 11 bases between.